Listed below are T cell receptor beta chains from one sample, sequenced in a study of blood T cell repertoires in COVID-19. Only in-frame clones appear in the TCRdb table, and some are missing; sequencing was by immunoSEQ multiplex PCR. The table lists 310,000 or so clones, around 87% of them singletons. What was sequenced was peripheral blood. Receptor source: a woman aged 45-65 years who had recovered from COVID-19. CDR3s include the opening cysteine and the closing phenylalanine or tryptophan. D genes are given only for firm matches. For some rows the clone size is stated as once, few or many, or as a class when expanded; others skip it.

v_gene	j_gene	abundance	d_gene	CDR3aa	CDR3nt
TRBV7-2	TRBJ1-1	NA	NA	CASSLGGIGVAFF	TGTGCCAGCAGCTTAGGAGGGATTGGGGTGGCTTTCTTT
TRBV27	TRBJ2-2	NA	TRBD1	CASSSRQGAGTGELFF	TGTGCCAGCAGTTCCCGACAGGGGGCGGGGACCGGGGAGCTGTTTTTT
TRBV9	TRBJ1-2	NA	TRBD1	CASSLRGNYGYTF	TGTGCCAGCAGTCTCAGGGGGAACTATGGCTACACCTTC
TRBV20-1	TRBJ2-5	NA	TRBD2	CSASPPASGVQETQYF	TGCAGTGCTAGTCCCCCGGCTAGCGGGGTTCAAGAGACCCAGTACTTC
TRBV7-8	TRBJ1-1	NA	NA	CASNHWGGNTEAFF	TGTGCCAGCAACCACTGGGGGGGGAACACTGAAGCTTTCTTT
TRBV4-3	TRBJ1-2	few	NA	CASSHEQGYGYTF	TGCGCCAGCAGCCATGAACAGGGCTATGGCTACACCTTC
TRBV15	TRBJ2-2	NA	TRBD2	CATSGGLAGGPGELFF	TGTGCCACCAGCGGCGGACTAGCGGGGGGGCCCGGGGAGCTGTTTTTT
TRBV4-3	TRBJ1-2	NA	NA	CASSHERDLGGYTF	TGCGCCAGCAGCCACGAAAGGGACTTGGGGGGCTACACCTTC
TRBV7-8	TRBJ1-2	NA	TRBD1	CASSRDRGRDGYTF	TGTGCCAGCAGCCGAGACAGGGGAAGGGATGGCTACACCTTC
TRBV3-1/TRBV3-2	TRBJ2-7	NA	TRBD1	CASSQAPGQGYEQYF	TGTGCCAGCAGCCAAGCCCCGGGACAGGGCTACGAGCAGTACTTC
TRBV6-5	TRBJ1-1	NA	NA	CASSYLSEAFF	TGTGCCAGCAGTTACCTATCTGAAGCTTTCTTT
TRBV7-8	TRBJ1-4	NA	NA	CASSLDLSFTATNEKLFF	TGTGCCAGCAGCTTAGACCTTTCTTTTACTGCAACTAATGAAAAACTGTTTTTT
TRBV5-4	TRBJ1-4	NA	NA	CASSLAGGNNEKLFF	TGTGCCAGCAGCTTGGCCGGAGGAAATAATGAAAAACTGTTTTTT
TRBV7-2	TRBJ1-6	NA	TRBD1	CASSLWRQGGSPLHF	TGTGCCAGCAGCTTATGGCGACAGGGTGGCTCACCCCTCCACTTT
TRBV5-5	TRBJ2-7	NA	TRBD2	CASSRLSGRGGYEQYF	TGTGCCAGCAGCCGGCTCAGCGGGAGAGGCGGCTACGAGCAGTACTTC
TRBV27	TRBJ2-7	NA	TRBD1	CASRDLKLGQSSYEQYF	TGTGCCAGCAGGGACCTCAAACTGGGACAGAGCTCCTACGAGCAGTACTTC
TRBV6-5	TRBJ2-1	NA	TRBD1	CASSPGTGGYNEQFF	TGTGCCAGCAGCCCCGGGACAGGGGGGTACAATGAGCAGTTCTTC
TRBV28	TRBJ2-7	once	NA	CASSHLVGPFDGEQYF	TGTGCCAGCAGTCATCTAGTAGGCCCCTTCGATGGCGAGCAGTACTTC
TRBV29-1	TRBJ2-1	NA	TRBD2	CSVHRGGRIGDEQFF	TGCAGCGTTCATAGGGGCGGGAGGATTGGAGATGAGCAGTTCTTC
TRBV20-1	TRBJ2-1	NA	NA	CSINRANEQFF	TGCAGTATCAACAGGGCCAATGAGCAGTTCTTC
TRBV7-9	TRBJ1-3	once	NA	CASSSDSFSGNTIYF	TGTGCCAGCAGCTCGGACAGCTTCTCTGGAAACACCATATATTTT
TRBV6-6	TRBJ1-1	NA	NA	CASSYRQANTEAFF	TGTGCCAGCAGTTATAGACAGGCGAACACTGAAGCTTTCTTT
TRBV30	TRBJ1-2	NA	NA	CAWRQGNYGYTF	TGTGCCTGGAGACAGGGTAACTATGGCTACACCTTC
TRBV28	TRBJ2-1	NA	NA	CASSPAGTLSGEFF	TGTGCCAGCAGTCCAGCGGGTACCCTATCTGGAGAGTTCTTC
TRBV5-1	TRBJ1-2	NA	NA	CASSLDGNYGYTF	TGCGCCAGCAGCTTGGACGGTAACTATGGCTACACCTTC
TRBV5-1	TRBJ2-1	NA	TRBD1	CASSSSPGQVYNEQFF	TGCGCCAGCAGCTCGTCGCCGGGACAGGTCTACAATGAGCAGTTCTTC
TRBV18	TRBJ1-6	NA	NA	CASSVRDNSPLHF	TGTGCCAGCTCAGTCAGGGATAATTCACCCCTCCACTTT
TRBV28	TRBJ1-2	NA	NA	CATRTPNYGYTF	TGTGCCACCCGGACACCGAACTATGGCTACACCTTC
TRBV7-2	TRBJ2-3	few	TRBD2	CASSFGGSRTDTQYF	TGTGCCAGCAGCTTTGGCGGGAGCCGCACAGATACGCAGTATTTT
TRBV5-4	TRBJ2-1	NA	TRBD1	CASSLGGQQDNEQFF	TGTGCCAGCAGCTTGGGGGGACAGCAAGACAATGAGCAGTTCTTC
TRBV3-1/TRBV3-2	TRBJ1-1	NA	NA	CASSQDWGGAFF	TGTGCCAGCAGCCAAGATTGGGGGGGAGCTTTCTTT
TRBV27	TRBJ1-5	NA	NA	CASSLSFSNQPQHF	TGTGCCAGCAGTTTATCCTTCTCCAATCAGCCCCAGCATTTT
TRBV19	TRBJ2-3	NA	TRBD1	CASSIVTGAYHTQYF	TGTGCCAGTAGTATAGTGACAGGGGCTTACCATACGCAGTATTTT
TRBV7-3	TRBJ1-1	NA	TRBD1	CASSRQGLGTEAFF	TGTGCCAGCAGCCGACAGGGTCTGGGCACTGAAGCTTTCTTT
TRBV7-6	TRBJ1-1	NA	TRBD1	CASSLGGRRGQSLYTEAFF	TGTGCCAGCAGCTTAGGGGGTAGAAGGGGGCAAAGTTTGTACACTGAAGCTTTCTTT